This T cell receptor beta chain is drawn from a study of OX40 agonist ivuxolimab in advanced cancers. Measured with immunoSEQ multiplex PCR; TCRdb has only the in-frame clones, and not every one. The table lists some 73,000 clones, over 80% of them singletons, with 0.4% to 0.65% in the top ten. The V gene's germline CDR1 is MDHEN and CDR2 SYDVKM. This CDR3 has 16 residues. V shed 10 bases and J shed 4 bases, with 24 bases lying between them. The receptor comes from an adult with an advanced solid tumor such as melanoma, head and neck, liver or kidney cancer. This chain uses TRBV28 with TRBJ2-3, with D perhaps assigned TRBD1 or TRBD2 (6 bases each). Source: CD4+ or CD8+ T cells sorted from blood, taken in a trial of the OX40 agonist ivuxolimab. The CDR3 sequence is CATSTGAQMWSDTQYF. DNA for the CDR3: TGTGCCACCTCGACGGGGGCGCAAATGTGGTCAGATACGCAGTATTTT.